This passage covers 6 T cell receptor beta chains from one sample sequenced in a study of T cell repertoires in cytomegalovirus infection. Each CDR3 protein gets one entry after TCRdb re-called the reads with MiXCR. The sample has roughly 230,000 distinct CDR3 sequences; roughly 6.5% are singletons. Sample: PBMCs. All receptors derive from a human donor in good health (CMV status not recorded). Some clones in this sample may be carry-over from other donors' samples.

This clonotype was counted ten times or more. The chain links TRBV24-1 to TRBJ1-1; 7 nucleotides match TRBD1. Unmatched junction bases numbered 3, after V lost 3 bases and J lost 0 bases. The germline V gene encodes CDR1 KGHDR and CDR2 SFDVKD. The CDR3 contains 15 residues. The DNA for the CDR3 is TGTGCCACCAGTGATGCGACAGGGCTGAACACTGAAGCTTTCTTT. Translated: CATSDATGLNTEAFF.

This chain connects TRBV28 to TRBJ1-2; D remains ambiguous. V was cut by 3 bases and J by 2 bases, with 7 bases left in between. The germline CDR1 and CDR2 sequences are MDHEN and SYDVKM. This CDR3 contains 13 residues. The CDR3, as DNA: TGTGCCAGCAGTTTGGTAGGAAACTATGGCTACACCTTC. Translated: CASSLVGNYGYTF.

As regards this clonotype: This could be a read error, since a much larger clone is one nucleotide away. The V and J genes are TRBV28 and TRBJ2-7; unclear D gene. With 1 base removed from V and 3 bases from J, the gap between germline ends came to 10 bases. Germline-derived CDR1 and CDR2 are MDHEN and SYDVKM. The CDR3 extends over 14 amino acids. The CDR3 sequence: CASSLSEAIYEQYF. The CDR3, as DNA: TGTGCCAGCAGTTTATCAGAGGCGATCTACGAGCAGTACTTC.

This clonotype has ten or more counts. The gene calls are TRBV20-1 and TRBJ2-1, with 12 positions matching TRBD2. Per germline, CDR1 DFQATT and CDR2 SNEGSKA (reference sequence). V was clipped by 5 bases and J by 10 bases; unmatched bases: 9. This CDR3 has 14 residues. CDR3 sequence reads: CSAPRTSGDWEQFF. The CDR3 DNA follows: TGCAGTGCTCCGAGGACTAGCGGGGACTGGGAGCAGTTCTTC.

At least ten counts were recorded for this clonotype. The V gene is TRBV7-2, the J gene TRBJ1-1, with unresolved D. The CDR3 extends over 14 amino acids. Germline V gene data show CDR1 as SGHTA and CDR2 as FQGNSA. V was pared by 3 bases and J by 5 bases, with 13 bases between. The CDR3 nucleotides are TGTGCCAGCAGCTTTTCGACGAAGGATACTGAAGCTTTCTTT. Translated: CASSFSTKDTEAFF.

The sample holds a few counts of this clonotype. This sequence joins TRBV20-1 and TRBJ1-2, with unresolved D. In germline, CDR1 is DFQATT, CDR2 SNEGSKA (reference sequence). This CDR3 spans 15 amino acids. The ends were cut back, 2 bases at V and 5 bases at J, with 18 bases in the middle. CDR3 protein: CSARNSGSRGYGYTF. The CDR3 DNA reads as TGCAGTGCTAGAAATTCGGGGAGTCGAGGATATGGCTACACCTTC.